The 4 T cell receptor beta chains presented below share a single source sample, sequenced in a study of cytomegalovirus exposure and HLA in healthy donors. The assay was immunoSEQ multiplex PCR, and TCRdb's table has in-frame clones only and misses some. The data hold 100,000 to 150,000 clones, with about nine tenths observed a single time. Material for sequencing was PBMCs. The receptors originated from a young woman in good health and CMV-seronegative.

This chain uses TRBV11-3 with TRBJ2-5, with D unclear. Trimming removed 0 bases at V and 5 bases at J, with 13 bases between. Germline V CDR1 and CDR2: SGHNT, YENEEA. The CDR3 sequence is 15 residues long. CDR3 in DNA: TGTGCCAGCAGCTTAGATCTACGAAGCTGGGAGACCCAGTACTTC. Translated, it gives CASSLDLRSWETQYF.

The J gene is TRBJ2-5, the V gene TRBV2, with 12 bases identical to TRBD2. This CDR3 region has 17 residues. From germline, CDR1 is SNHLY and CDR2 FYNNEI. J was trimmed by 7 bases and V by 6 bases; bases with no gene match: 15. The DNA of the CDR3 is TGTGCCAGCAGGACCGGGACTAGCGGGTTCTCAGGAGGGACCCAGTACTTC. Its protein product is CASRTGTSGFSGGTQYF.

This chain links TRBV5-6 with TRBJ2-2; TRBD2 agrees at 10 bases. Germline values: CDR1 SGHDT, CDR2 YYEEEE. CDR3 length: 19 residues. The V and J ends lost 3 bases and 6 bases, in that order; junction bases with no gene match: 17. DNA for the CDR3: TGTGCCAGCAGCTCCCTGGGGGGTAGCGGGAGGAGAATGGCCGGGGAGCTGTTTTTT. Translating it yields CASSSLGGSGRRMAGELFF. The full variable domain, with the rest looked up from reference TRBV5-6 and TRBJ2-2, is DAGVTQSPTHLIKTRGQQVTLRCSPKSGHDTVSWYQQALGQGPQFIFQYYEEEERQRGNFPDRFSGHQFPNYSSELNVNALLLGDSALYLCASSSLGGSGRRMAGELFFGEGSRLTVL.

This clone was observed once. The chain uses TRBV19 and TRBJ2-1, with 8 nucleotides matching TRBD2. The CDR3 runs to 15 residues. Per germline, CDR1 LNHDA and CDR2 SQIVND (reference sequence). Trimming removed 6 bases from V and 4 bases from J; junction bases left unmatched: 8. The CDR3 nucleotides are TGTGCCAGTAGCCCAACTAGCGGACTTTACAATGAGCAGTTCTTC. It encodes CASSPTSGLYNEQFF.